The 17 T cell receptor beta chains below come from one sample, sequenced in a study of beta chain features in type 1 diabetes. Reverse transcribing all isolated RNA meant expressed TCRB transcripts were sequenced. Assay used: immunoSEQ multiplex PCR; TCRdb lists only in-frame clones, some missing. The sample holds under 550,000 clones; 11% are singletons and the top ten take 0.045% to 0.05%. Sequencing was done on a sample of naive CD4+ T cells from blood. These receptor sequences come from a woman under 30 in good health.

This clone was recorded a few times. The CDR3 sequence: CAWFRPSATEQFF. DNA for the CDR3: TGTGCCTGGTTCAGGCCCTCCGCGACTGAGCAGTTCTTC. This chain uses TRBV30 with TRBJ2-1; D gene uncertain. Trimming took 5 bases from V and 9 from J, leaving 17 bases between them. The germline V gene has CDR1 GTSNPN and CDR2 SVGIG (reference sequence). This CDR3 is 13 amino acids long.

The V gene is TRBV2, the J gene TRBJ2-7; D remains unclear. The ends were cut back, 6 bases at V and 6 bases at J, with 15 bases in the middle. Germline loops: CDR1 SNHLY, CDR2 FYNNEI. The CDR3 sequence is 13 residues long. This chain's CDR3 is CASRPPSGFEQYV. The CDR3 nucleotides are TGTGCCAGCAGACCCCCTTCTGGGTTCGAGCAGTACGTC.

Worth noting for this clone: Distinct nucleotide sequences in the sample also encode this CDR3. This chain connects TRBV18 to TRBJ2-5; D ambiguous. Trimming pared 5 bases from V and 2 bases from J, leaving 3 bases between. Per the germline V gene, CDR1 is KGHSH and CDR2 is LQKENI. The CDR3 loop spans 11 amino acids. In DNA form, the CDR3 reads TGTGCCAGCTCATTACAAGAGACCCAGTACTTC. It yields the protein CASSLQETQYF.

This clone was recorded a few times. The CDR3 DNA sequence: TGTGCCAGCACCCGGACAGGGGGCGTAGGAGCTTTCTTT. This translates into CASTRTGGVGAFF. The chain couples TRBV7-9 to TRBJ1-1; TRBD1 matches at 11 bases. J gave up 10 bases and V 7 bases, and 8 bases lay outside the gene matches. Per the germline V gene, CDR1 is SEHNR and CDR2 is FQNEAQ (reference sequence). The CDR3 has 13 residues.

A few counts support this clone. The chain employs TRBV4-3 and TRBJ2-5; D ambiguous. Per germline, CDR1 LGHNA and CDR2 YSLEER. V lost 0 bases and J 2 bases, leaving 10 bases between the germline ends. The CDR3 is 15 residues long. DNA of the CDR3: TGCGCCAGCAGCCAAGATCTTCTGCTTCAAGAGACCCAGTACTTC. This gives the protein CASSQDLLLQETQYF.

J is TRBJ2-5 and V is TRBV29-1; 7 bases are shared with TRBD2. The ends lost 5 bases at V and 3 bases at J; junction bases unmatched: 9. From germline, CDR1 is SQVTM and CDR2 ANQGSEA. This CDR3 has 14 amino acids. CDR3 amino acids: CSVRGGRVEETQYF. Written as DNA, the CDR3 is TGCAGCGTTAGGGGCGGGAGAGTTGAAGAGACCCAGTACTTC.

This clone was detected only a few times. The genes are TRBV4-3 and TRBJ2-3; no clear D. Trimming took off 0 bases at V and 7 bases at J, with 11 bases between the two ends. Germline values: CDR1 LGHNA, CDR2 YSLEER. The CDR3 is 14 residues long. The CDR3 nucleotides are TGCGCCAGCAGCCAAGATATCGAGCGAAATACGCAGTATTTT. It yields the protein CASSQDIERNTQYF.

This chain uses TRBV4-3 with TRBJ2-2, with D perhaps matching TRBD2 (7 bases). The length of the CDR3 is 18 residues. V was shortened by 5 bases and J by 6 bases, with 25 bases between the two germline ends. Germline V gives CDR1 LGHNA, CDR2 YSLEER. CDR3 bases: TGCGCCAGCAGCTCCCGTGCGATAGGGGGGGTGGGCCCCGGGGAGCTGTTTTTT. This encodes CASSSRAIGGVGPGELFF.

This clone has a handful of counts. This chain uses TRBV5-1 with TRBJ1-1; D gene uncertain. The V gene lost 0 bases and the J gene lost 3 bases, with 6 bases spanning the gap. The germline gives CDR1 SGHRS, CDR2 YFSETQ. The CDR3 loop spans 13 amino acids. The CDR3 DNA is TGCGCCAGCAGCTTGGCGACACACACTGAAGCTTTCTTT. Translating gives CASSLATHTEAFF.

This clone was found a few times. The chain carries TRBV7-2 and TRBJ2-1; D perhaps matches TRBD2 (5 bases). V was trimmed by 5 bases and J by 7 bases, leaving 9 bases between them. This CDR3 has 12 residues. In germline, CDR1 is SGHTA, CDR2 FQGNSA. CDR3 DNA: TGTGCCAGCAGCCAATGGAGGAATGAGCAGTTCTTC. This codes for CASSQWRNEQFF.

The chain uses TRBV18 and TRBJ2-1, with D perhaps TRBD2 (5 bases). The CDR3 loop spans 18 amino acids. The V gene's germline CDR1 is KGHSH and CDR2 LQKENI. The V and J ends lost 2 bases and 4 bases respectively, with 21 bases between them. The CDR3 loop reads CASSPDILVVGGYNEQFF. The CDR3 DNA follows: TGTGCCAGCTCACCAGACATCCTTGTGGTAGGCGGGTACAATGAGCAGTTCTTC.

The rearrangement links TRBV5-1 to TRBJ2-5, with a possible D match to TRBD1 (5 bases). V dropped 1 base and J dropped 2 bases, with 9 bases sitting between them. Per germline, CDR1 SGHRS and CDR2 YFSETQ. The CDR3 extends over 14 amino acids. This CDR3 is CASSLSGQQETQYF. As DNA, the CDR3 is TGCGCCAGCAGCTTGAGTGGACAACAAGAGACCCAGTACTTC.

In this sample, this clone turned up a few times. This chain links TRBV18 with TRBJ2-1; 7 bases fit TRBD1. Germline loops: CDR1 KGHSH, CDR2 LQKENI. This CDR3 comprises 20 residues. V shed 3 bases and J 0 bases; nucleotides not matched to a gene: 17. CDR3 loop: CASSPTPATGAWDSYNEQFF. The CDR3 region has the DNA TGTGCCAGCTCACCTACACCCGCCACAGGGGCGTGGGACTCCTACAATGAGCAGTTCTTC. Variable domain in full (rest from reference TRBV18 and TRBJ2-1): NAGVMQNPRHLVRRRGQEARLRCSPMKGHSHVYWYRQLPEEGLKFMVYLQKENIIDESGMPKERFSAEFPKEGPSILRIQQVVRGDSAAYFCASSPTPATGAWDSYNEQFFGPGTRLTVL.

This clone is a singleton in its sample. The V gene is TRBV2, the J gene TRBJ1-2; D is undetermined. The CDR3 runs 12 residues. Trimming removed 6 bases from V and 7 bases from J, with 12 bases in between. Germline assignment: CDR1 SNHLY and CDR2 FYNNEI. The DNA of the CDR3 is TGTGCCAGCAGCGAGGCAGATCCTGGCTACACCTTC. Its protein is CASSEADPGYTF.

This clone was counted between two and nine times. The J gene is TRBJ2-3, the V gene TRBV7-6; D call uncertain. The CDR3 has 12 residues. Trimming took 0 bases from V and 9 from J, leaving 7 bases between them. Germline assignment: CDR1 SGHVS and CDR2 FNYEAQ. The CDR3 here is CASSLAVGTQYF. CDR3 nucleotide sequence: TGTGCCAGCAGCTTAGCAGTTGGGACGCAGTATTTT.

This clone was counted many times. Other DNA sequences from this sample encode an identical CDR3 as well. The chain employs TRBV29-1 and TRBJ2-1; no definite D call. Germline CDR1 SQVTM, CDR2 ANQGSEA. The V and J ends lost 6 bases and 0 bases respectively, with 12 bases between them. The CDR3 runs 14 residues. CDR3 DNA sequence: TGCAGCGTCGTATCCCAAAGCTCCTACAATGAGCAGTTCTTC. Protein product: CSVVSQSSYNEQFF.

This clone has a single count. The chain recombines TRBV4-1 with TRBJ1-3; a weak D match, TRBD1 (5 bases). The CDR3 is 15 residues long. CDR1 and CDR2 from the germline V gene are MGHRA and YSYEKL. With 0 bases removed from V and 8 bases from J, the gap between germline ends came to 14 bases. CDR3 loop: CASSQEYRTIDTIYF. The DNA for the CDR3 is TGCGCCAGCAGCCAAGAATACAGGACAATCGACACCATATATTTT.